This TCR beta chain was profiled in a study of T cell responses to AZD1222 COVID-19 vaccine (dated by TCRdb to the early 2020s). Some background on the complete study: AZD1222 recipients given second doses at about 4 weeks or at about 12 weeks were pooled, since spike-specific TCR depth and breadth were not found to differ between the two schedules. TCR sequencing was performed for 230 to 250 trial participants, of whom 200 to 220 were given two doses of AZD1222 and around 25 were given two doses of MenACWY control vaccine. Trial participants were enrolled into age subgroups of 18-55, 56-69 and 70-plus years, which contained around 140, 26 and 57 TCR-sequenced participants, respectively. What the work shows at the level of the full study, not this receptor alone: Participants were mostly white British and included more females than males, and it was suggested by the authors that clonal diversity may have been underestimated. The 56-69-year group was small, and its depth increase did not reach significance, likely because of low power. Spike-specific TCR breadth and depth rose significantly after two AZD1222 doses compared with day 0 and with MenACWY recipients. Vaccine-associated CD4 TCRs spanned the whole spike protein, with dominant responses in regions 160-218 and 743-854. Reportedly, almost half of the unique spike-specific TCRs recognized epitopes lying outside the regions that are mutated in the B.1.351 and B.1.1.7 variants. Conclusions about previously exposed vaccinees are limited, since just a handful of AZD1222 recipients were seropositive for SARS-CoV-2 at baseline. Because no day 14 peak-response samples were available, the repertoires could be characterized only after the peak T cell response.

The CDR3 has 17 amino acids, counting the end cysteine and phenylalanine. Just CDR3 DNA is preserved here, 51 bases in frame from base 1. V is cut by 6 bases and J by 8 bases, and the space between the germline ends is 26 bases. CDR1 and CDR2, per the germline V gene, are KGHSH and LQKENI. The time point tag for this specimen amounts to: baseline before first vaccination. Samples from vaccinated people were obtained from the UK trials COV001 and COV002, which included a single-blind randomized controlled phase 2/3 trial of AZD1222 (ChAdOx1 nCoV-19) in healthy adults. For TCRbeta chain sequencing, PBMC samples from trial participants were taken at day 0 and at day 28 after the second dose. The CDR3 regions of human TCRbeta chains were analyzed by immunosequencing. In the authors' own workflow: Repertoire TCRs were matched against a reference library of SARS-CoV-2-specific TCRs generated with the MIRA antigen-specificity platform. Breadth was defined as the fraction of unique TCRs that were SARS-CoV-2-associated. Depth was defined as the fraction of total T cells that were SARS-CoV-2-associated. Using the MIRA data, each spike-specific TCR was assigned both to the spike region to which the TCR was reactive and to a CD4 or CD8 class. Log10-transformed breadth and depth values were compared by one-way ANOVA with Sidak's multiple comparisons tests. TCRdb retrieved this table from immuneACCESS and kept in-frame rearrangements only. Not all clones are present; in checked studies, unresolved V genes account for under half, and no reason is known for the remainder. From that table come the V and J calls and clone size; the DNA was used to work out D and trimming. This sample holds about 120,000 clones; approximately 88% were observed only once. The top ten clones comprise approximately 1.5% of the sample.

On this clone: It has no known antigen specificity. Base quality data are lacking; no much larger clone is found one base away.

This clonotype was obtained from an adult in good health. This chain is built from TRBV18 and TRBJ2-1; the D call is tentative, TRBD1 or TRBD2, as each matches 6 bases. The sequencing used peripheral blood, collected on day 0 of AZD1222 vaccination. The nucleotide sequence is TGTGCCAGCTCCCGAACTCACAGGGACTCCCCAATAGATGAGCAGTTCTTC. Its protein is CASSRTHRDSPIDEQFF.